This passage covers 31 T cell receptor beta chains from one sample sequenced in a study of cytomegalovirus exposure and HLA in healthy donors. Vbeta (60) and Jbeta (13) primers were used in the PCR. The method was immunoSEQ multiplex PCR; TCRdb's version includes in-frame clones alone and lacks a portion of them. The sample has tens of thousands of clones, 60% to 85% seen once. Sequencing input: PBMCs. These receptors were obtained from a woman between 35 and 50 years old in good health and CMV-seropositive.

The gene calls are TRBV9 and TRBJ1-6; D gene unclear. CDR1 is SGDLS and CDR2 is YYNGEE in the germline V gene. CDR3 length: 14 residues. The V end lost 1 base, the J end lost 5 bases, and 7 bases lay between the germline ends. Here the CDR3 reads CASSVSPHNSPLHF. CDR3 sequence (DNA): TGTGCCAGCAGCGTATCTCCTCATAATTCACCCCTCCACTTT. The full variable domain, rest sourced from reference TRBV9 and TRBJ1-6, is DSGVTQTPKHLITATGQRVTLRCSPRSGDLSVYWYQQSLDQGLQFLIQYYNGEERAKGNILERFSAQQFPDLHSELNLSSLELGDSALYFCASSVSPHNSPLHFGNGTRLTVT.

This chain uses TRBV6-5 with TRBJ1-6, with TRBD1 matching 12 bases. Germline-derived CDR1 and CDR2 are MNHEY and SVGAGI. The trim removed 6 bases at V and 10 bases at J, leaving 4 bases unmatched. CDR3 size: 14 residues. In DNA form, the CDR3 reads TGTGCCAGCAGACGGGACAGGGGGCTCTCACCCCTCCACTTT. This codes for CASRRDRGLSPLHF.

The CDR3 loop reads CASSLLQGDSYGYTF. The CDR3 region has the DNA TGTGCCAGCAGTTTACTACAGGGGGATAGCTATGGCTACACCTTC. The chain links TRBV27 to TRBJ1-2, with TRBD1 matching over 8 bases. With V trimmed by 2 bases and J by 4 bases, 6 bases remained unmatched. CDR1 and CDR2 (germline): MNHEY, SMNVEV (reference sequence). CDR3 length equals 15 residues.

The chain combines TRBV5-6 with TRBJ2-5, with D maybe TRBD2 (5 bases). V was trimmed by 0 bases and J by 5 bases, leaving 5 bases between them. Germline V lookup: CDR1 SGHDT, CDR2 YYEEEE. This CDR3 region has 12 residues. The CDR3 reads CASSLGRETQYF. The CDR3 DNA sequence: TGTGCCAGCAGCTTGGGGAGGGAGACCCAGTACTTC.

This clone was detected only a few times. The rearrangement links TRBV9 to TRBJ2-6; D not certain. V lost 3 bases to trimming and J lost 1 base, with 8 bases between them. CDR1 SGDLS and CDR2 YYNGEE come from the germline V gene. The CDR3 loop spans 15 amino acids. CDR3 bases: TGTGCCAGCAGCGACTCTTTATCTGGGGCCAACGTCCTGACTTTC. Its translation is CASSDSLSGANVLTF.

The CDR3 DNA reads TGTGCCAGCAGTTACTCGAAGGAGAGGGACAGGGGGAGCTACACCTTC. As protein: CASSYSKERDRGSYTF. The V call is TRBV6-5, the J call TRBJ1-2; the match to TRBD1 covers 11 bases. This CDR3 contains 16 residues. Germline values: CDR1 MNHEY, CDR2 SVGAGI. J was trimmed by 9 bases and V by 0 bases; bases with no gene match: 9.

V gene TRBV18 combines with J gene TRBJ2-7, with 7 bases aligning to TRBD1. This CDR3 is 17 amino acids long. Unmatched junction bases numbered 14, after V lost 2 bases and J lost 4 bases. Germline assignment: CDR1 KGHSH and CDR2 LQKENI. The CDR3 reads CASSPVSGSGGRYEQYF. Written as DNA, the CDR3 is TGTGCCAGCTCACCAGTTTCGGGGTCAGGGGGACGGTACGAGCAGTACTTC.

This clone was detected only a few times. The chain couples TRBV2 to TRBJ2-1, with TRBD2 matching 9 bases. This CDR3 contains 15 residues. In germline, CDR1 is SNHLY, CDR2 FYNNEI. Trimming removed 6 bases from V and 4 bases from J; junction bases left unmatched: 7. The CDR3, as DNA: TGTGCCAGCAGCACGGGGGCGGGAGGGTACAATGAGCAGTTCTTC. Translated: CASSTGAGGYNEQFF.

The V gene is TRBV11-2, the J gene TRBJ2-1; 15 nucleotides agree with TRBD2. The CDR3 has 18 amino acids. Trimming at V came to 5 bases and at J to 5 bases, leaving 10 bases not matched to a gene. CDR1 SGHAT and CDR2 FQNNGV come from the germline V gene. CDR3 nucleotides: TGTGCCAGCAGCACTCGAGGGACTAGCGGGGGGACAAACAATGAGCAGTTCTTC. Translated, it gives CASSTRGTSGGTNNEQFF.

The chain has TRBV15 and TRBJ1-2; D gene unclear. This CDR3 is built from 14 residues. V was shortened by 0 bases and J by 5 bases, with 10 bases between the two germline ends. CDR1 LNHNV and CDR2 YYDKDF come from the germline V gene (reference sequence). Written as DNA, the CDR3 is TGTGCCACCAGCAGAGATTCGGCGGATTATGGCTACACCTTC. Its protein product is CATSRDSADYGYTF.

This clone came up a few times. The V call is TRBV30, the J call TRBJ2-5; a possible D gene is TRBD2 (7 bases). Between the trimmed V and J ends, which lost 3 bases and 2 bases, there was a span of 19 bases. The CDR3 runs to 16 residues. Germline V CDR1 and CDR2: GTSNPN, SVGIG (reference sequence). CDR3 region: CAWSPGLRGPQETQYF. DNA for the CDR3: TGTGCCTGGAGCCCTGGGCTGCGGGGGCCTCAAGAGACCCAGTACTTC.

The genes are TRBV19 and TRBJ1-2, with 9 bases aligning to TRBD1. V lost 6 bases and J lost 7; bases outside the gene matches: 9. The germline V gene encodes CDR1 LNHDA and CDR2 SQIVND (reference sequence). CDR3 length: 14 amino acids. CDR3 residues: CASSAGDRESGYTF. In DNA, the CDR3 is TGTGCCAGTAGCGCGGGGGACAGGGAAAGTGGCTACACCTTC.

The genes are TRBV30 and TRBJ2-2; 8 bases are shared with TRBD2. The CDR3 extends over 19 amino acids. Losses at the gene ends were 0 bases for V and 4 bases for J; bases not matched to a gene: 16. Germline V lookup: CDR1 GTSNPN, CDR2 SVGIG (reference sequence). For the CDR3, the DNA is TGTGCCTGGAGTGTAATTTGGGGCGGGACTAGAGGGGGCACCGGGGAGCTGTTTTTT. It translates to CAWSVIWGGTRGGTGELFF.

The J gene is TRBJ2-7, the V gene TRBV6-1; no definite D call. Germline V lookup: CDR1 MNHNS, CDR2 SASEGT. Trimming stripped 7 bases from V and 4 bases from J, with 5 bases between. The CDR3 runs to 10 residues. CDR3 protein: CASNSYEQYF. The CDR3 DNA sequence: TGTGCCAGCAACAGTTACGAGCAGTACTTC.

The chain has TRBV5-3 and TRBJ1-5, with D tentatively TRBD1 (5 bases). TRBV5-3 is identified as an open reading frame with a role that is uncertain. Trimming shortened V by 0 bases and J by 0 bases, and 13 bases separated the two germline ends. The CDR3 length is 17 residues. The CDR3 DNA reads TGTGCCAGAAGCTTGGCTACCGACAGTTATAGCAATCAGCCCCAGCATTTT. Amino acid sequence: CARSLATDSYSNQPQHF.

CDR3 coding DNA: TGTGCCAGTAGTATAAAACTAGGGCTCGGCAATGAGCAGTTCTTC. Its translation is CASSIKLGLGNEQFF. J is TRBJ2-1 and V is TRBV19; a possible D gene is TRBD2 (5 bases). Between the trimmed V and J ends, which lost 2 bases and 6 bases, there was a span of 14 bases. The CDR3 has 15 residues. Germline V gene data show CDR1 as LNHDA and CDR2 as SQIVND (reference sequence). Complete variable domain (other parts from reference TRBV19 and TRBJ2-1): DGGITQSPKYLFRKEGQNVTLSCEQNLNHDAMYWYRQDPGQGLRLIYYSQIVNDFQKGDIAEGYSVSREKKESFPLTVTSAQKNPTAFYLCASSIKLGLGNEQFFGPGTRLTVL.

V is TRBV6-6 and J is TRBJ2-2; no reliable D call. This CDR3 region has 12 residues. V shed 5 bases and J shed 7 bases, with 8 bases lying between them. CDR1 is MNHNY, CDR2 SVGAGI, per germline (reference sequence). This CDR3 is CASSQLNGELFF. The CDR3 DNA reads as TGTGCCAGCAGTCAACTCAACGGGGAGCTGTTTTTT.

The V and J genes are TRBV5-1 and TRBJ1-4; D is unclear. Germline CDR1 SGHRS, CDR2 YFSETQ. The CDR3 spans 14 residues. Trimming shortened V by 4 bases and J by 7 bases, and 14 bases separated the two germline ends. This CDR3 is CASSVGRDGEKLFF. The DNA of the CDR3 is TGCGCCAGCAGCGTAGGACGGGATGGTGAAAAACTGTTTTTT.

The rearrangement joins TRBV2 to TRBJ2-7; 10 bases map to TRBD1. From germline, CDR1 is SNHLY and CDR2 FYNNEI. The CDR3 loop spans 14 amino acids. After removal of 6 bases from V and 4 bases from J, the junction contained 6 bases not matched to a gene. CDR3 sequence: CASSQQGQGYEQYF. The CDR3 DNA sequence: TGTGCCAGCAGCCAACAGGGACAGGGGTACGAGCAGTACTTC.

This chain joins TRBV30 and TRBJ2-1; the match to TRBD2 covers 7 bases. V lost 1 base to trimming and J lost 7 bases; unmatched junction nucleotides: 7. Germline V CDR1 and CDR2: GTSNPN, SVGIG (reference sequence). The CDR3 runs 14 residues. Here the CDR3 DNA reads TGTGCCTGGAGTGCTGGACTAGAAGGTAATGAGCAGTTCTTC. Translating it yields CAWSAGLEGNEQFF.

The rearrangement uses TRBV9 and TRBJ2-1, with D unresolved. With 0 bases removed from V and 9 bases from J, the gap between germline ends came to 13 bases. The CDR3 covers 14 residues. From germline, CDR1 is SGDLS and CDR2 YYNGEE. Here the CDR3 reads CASSVGPSASEQFF. CDR3 nucleotides: TGTGCCAGCAGCGTAGGGCCGAGCGCAAGTGAGCAGTTCTTC.

The V and J genes are TRBV5-1 and TRBJ2-5; D is ambiguous. From germline, CDR1 is SGHRS and CDR2 YFSETQ. Trimming stripped 2 bases from V and 3 bases from J, with 2 bases between. CDR3 length: 11 amino acids. The CDR3 DNA is TGCGCCAGCAGCTTCAAAGAGACCCAGTACTTC. Amino acids: CASSFKETQYF. Full variable domain (rest looked up from reference TRBV5-1 and TRBJ2-5): KAGVTQTPRYLIKTRGQQVTLSCSPISGHRSVSWYQQTPGQGLQFLFEYFSETQRNKGNFPGRFSGRQFSNSRSEMNVSTLELGDSALYLCASSFKETQYFGPGTRLLVL.

The chain uses TRBV7-2 and TRBJ1-5; D not resolved. Per the germline V gene, CDR1 is SGHTA and CDR2 is FQGNSA. V was pared by 3 bases and J by 2 bases, with 5 bases between. The CDR3 spans 13 residues. For the CDR3, the DNA is TGTGCCAGCAGCTTCCGGGGCAATCAGCCCCAGCATTTT. Protein: CASSFRGNQPQHF.

The genes are TRBV5-1 and TRBJ2-3; 8 positions agree with TRBD2. CDR1 is SGHRS, CDR2 YFSETQ, per germline. The V and J ends lost 4 bases and 1 base, in that order; junction bases with no gene match: 5. CDR3 length: 15 residues. As DNA, the CDR3 is TGCGCCAGCAGCACTAGCGGAGACCGCACAGATACGCAGTATTTT. This codes for CASSTSGDRTDTQYF.

V and J are TRBV20-1 and TRBJ2-1; D perhaps matches TRBD1 (5 bases). Trimming removed 4 bases at V and 4 bases at J, with 5 bases between. Looked up from germline, CDR1 is DFQATT and CDR2 is SNEGSKA (reference sequence). The CDR3 totals 11 residues. The CDR3 region has the DNA TGCAGTGCTACAGGGTACAATGAGCAGTTCTTC. Translation gives CSATGYNEQFF.

This clone was seen a few times. One end of the junction varies from germline; a read error may be responsible. The V gene is TRBV2, the J gene TRBJ1-2; tentatively, D is TRBD1 (5 bases). Germline assignment: CDR1 SNHLY and CDR2 FYNNEI. The CDR3 is 14 amino acids. DNA for the CDR3: TGTGCCAGCAGTGACCGGAGACAGTCTGTGGGGCACCCCTTC. Translation gives CASSDRRQSVGHPF.

This clone turned up a few times. The J gene is TRBJ2-1, the V gene TRBV5-1, with a tentative D call TRBD2 (6 bases). The length of the CDR3 is 13 residues. Germline CDR1 is SGHRS and CDR2 is YFSETQ. V shed 4 bases and J shed 6 bases, with 11 bases lying between them. DNA of the CDR3: TGCGCCAGCAGCAGGGCGGGGTCCAATGAGCAGTTCTTC. Residues: CASSRAGSNEQFF.

This chain joins TRBV5-4 and TRBJ1-1, with D uncertain. The CDR3 contains 13 residues. The V end was cut by 2 bases, the J end by 0 bases, with 5 bases between. Germline CDR1 is SGHNT and CDR2 is YYREEE (reference sequence). This chain's CDR3 is CASSFGLNTEAFF. The CDR3 nucleotides read TGTGCCAGCAGCTTCGGGTTGAACACTGAAGCTTTCTTT.

This clone was counted a single time. The chain is built from TRBV30 and TRBJ2-3; possible D gene TRBD2, 5 bases. V was cut by 0 bases and J by 0 bases, with 7 bases left in between. The length of the CDR3 is 14 residues. Germline CDR1 and CDR2: GTSNPN and SVGIG (reference sequence). CDR3 sequence: CAWSVGGSTDTQYF. Here the CDR3 DNA reads TGTGCCTGGAGTGTGGGCGGGAGCACAGATACGCAGTATTTT.

This clone was observed a handful of times. The CDR3 loop reads CASSEYGTSYKETQYF. In nucleotides, the CDR3 is TGTGCCAGCAGTGAATATGGGACTAGTTATAAAGAGACCCAGTACTTC. This sequence joins TRBV25-1 and TRBJ2-5, with 8 bases matching TRBD2. V shed 0 bases, J shed 3 bases, and the junction held 6 bases outside the gene matches. The CDR3 contains 16 residues. Looked up from germline, CDR1 is MGHDK and CDR2 is SYGVNS.

The chain combines TRBV2 with TRBJ1-2, with TRBD1 identical over 8 bases. Trimming cost V 6 bases and J 8 bases; bases outside gene matches: 11. This CDR3 is built from 14 residues. Per the germline V gene, CDR1 is SNHLY and CDR2 is FYNNEI. For the CDR3, the DNA is TGTGCCAGCAGGAGAGACGGACAGGGTGAAGGCTACACCTTC. Residues: CASRRDGQGEGYTF.